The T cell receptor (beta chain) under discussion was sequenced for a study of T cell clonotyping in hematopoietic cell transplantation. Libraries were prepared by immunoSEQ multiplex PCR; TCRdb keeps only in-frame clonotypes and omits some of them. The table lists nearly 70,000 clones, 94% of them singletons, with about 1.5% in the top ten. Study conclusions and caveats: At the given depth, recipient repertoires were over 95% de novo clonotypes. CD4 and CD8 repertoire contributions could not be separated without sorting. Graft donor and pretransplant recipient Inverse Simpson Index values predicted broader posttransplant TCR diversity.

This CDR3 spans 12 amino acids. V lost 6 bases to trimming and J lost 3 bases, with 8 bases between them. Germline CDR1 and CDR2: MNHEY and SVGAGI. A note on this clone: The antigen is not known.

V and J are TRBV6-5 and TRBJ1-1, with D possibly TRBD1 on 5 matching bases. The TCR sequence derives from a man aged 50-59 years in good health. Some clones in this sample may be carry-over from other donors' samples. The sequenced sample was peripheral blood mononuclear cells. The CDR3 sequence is CASSPGYTEAFF. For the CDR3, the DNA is TGTGCCAGCAGCCCAGGGTACACTGAAGCTTTCTTT.